The present TCR beta chain was sequenced within a study of T cells in Graves' hyperthyroidism and ophthalmopathy. Germline CDR1 DFQATT, CDR2 SNEGSKA (reference sequence). This CDR3 has 16 amino acids. After removal of 0 bases from V and 2 bases from J, the junction contained 7 bases not matched to a gene. Exclusion followed for patients with uncontrolled infection, other autoimmune disease, pregnancy or lactation. Cells are PBMCs isolated from 9 to 10 ml of fresh blood. Amplification yielded TCR beta CDR3 regions, with RNA transcripts as the source. Initially, a first-round RT-PCR of the TCR CDR3 employed the HTBI primer set. Each CDR3 protein gets one entry after TCRdb re-called the multiplex PCR reads with MiXCR. In the table there are over 500,000 distinct CDR3 sequences, around 13% of which are singletons. This clonotype appeared many times.

The chain uses TRBV20-1 and TRBJ2-5, with 9 bases identical to TRBD1. Sequenced sample: blood. This TCR derives from a woman aged 35 to 49 with Graves' hyperthyroidism. CDR3 nucleotides: TGCAGTGCTAGAGAATCGGGACAGGGATCTCAAGAGACCCAGTACTTC. Its protein is CSARESGQGSQETQYF.